This TCR beta chain was identified during a study of siplizumab effects on memory and regulatory T cells. Every sample had roughly 100,000 of its TCR templates assayed. TCRdb's copy holds only in-frame clones and misses some; the assay was immunoSEQ multiplex PCR. The table lists about 85,000 clones, 95% of them singletons. The CDR3 has 15 residues. Trimming stripped 5 bases from V and 0 bases from J, with 10 bases between. From germline, CDR1 is SEHNR and CDR2 FQNEAQ (reference sequence). Broader study findings: Tregs that proliferated in siplizumab cultures did not have their suppressive function confirmed. Naive T cells apparently outstripped memory cells in diversity and seemed major alloresponse contributors. Siplizumab brought about a significant reduction in alloreactive sequences traceable to unstimulated CD4+ memory cells.

This clone occurred once. Its antigen is not known. The sequence was collected from a human donor in good health. J is TRBJ1-4 and V is TRBV7-9; a weak D match, TRBD1 (5 bases). Sequences were obtained from CD8+ T cells sorted from blood. CDR3 loop: CASSGTDATNEKLFF. As DNA, the CDR3 is TGTGCCAGCAGCGGGACGGATGCAACTAATGAAAAACTGTTTTTT.